This T cell receptor (beta chain) emerged from a study of Graves' ophthalmopathy and Graves' hyperthyroidism. Amplification of TCR beta CDR3 regions used RNA transcripts. The library came from an HTBI-primed first-round RT-PCR and a second-round multiplex PCR. A single record per CDR3 protein comes from TCRdb applying MiXCR to the multiplex PCR reads. The sample has a few hundred thousand distinct CDR3 sequences; roughly 15% are singletons. V trimming: 6 bases; J trimming: 7 bases; junction bases outside the gene matches: 8. The germline V gene has CDR1 GTSNPN and CDR2 SVGIG (reference sequence). CDR3 size: 13 residues. Note on this clonotype: Given a much more abundant clone one base away, this may be a read error.

The sample taken for sequencing was peripheral blood. The rearrangement links TRBV30 to TRBJ2-7; the match to TRBD2 covers 11 bases. The TCR was taken from an adult man with Graves' ophthalmopathy. As DNA, the CDR3 is TGTGCCTGTGGGACTAGCGGATACACTGAGCAGTACTTC. Amino acids: CACGTSGYTEQYF. The full variable domain, in which reference TRBV30 and TRBJ2-7 provide the parts outside the CDR3, is SQTIHQWPATLVQPVGSPLSLECTVEGTSNPNLYWYRQAAGRGLQLLFYSVGIGQISSEVPQNLSASRPQDRQFILSSKKLLLSDSGFYLCACGTSGYTEQYFGPGTRLTVT.